This record covers a single T cell receptor (beta chain). The source of the sample is a study of blood T cell repertoires in COVID-19. Study background: Researchers got acute and convalescent COVID-19 samples from the United States, Italy and Spain. The analysed material was cDNA or gDNA that came from T cells, B-cell-depleted T cells, or PBMCs.

Original processing methods: Estimation of nucleated cell counts relied on the amplification of reference gene primers. Produced via immunoSEQ multiplex PCR; TCRdb's table is partial and in-frame only. That table supplies the V and J calls and clone size; D and trimming were determined from the DNA. Of 300,000 to 400,000 clones listed, around 88% are singletons. Germline assignment: CDR1 KGHDR and CDR2 SFDVKD. This CDR3 is 12 amino acids long. V lost 2 bases, J lost 4 bases, and 4 bases lay in between. V and J are TRBV24-1 and TRBJ1-2, with D uncertain. Source material: peripheral blood. The sequence was obtained from a man aged 25-40 years with active or convalescent COVID-19. The CDR3 region has the DNA TGTGCCACCAGTGATTCAGTCTATGGCTACACCTTC. Translating gives CATSDSVYGYTF.